Below are 12 T cell receptor beta chains sequenced from a single sample in a study of PD-1 blockade in classical Hodgkin lymphoma. Autologous stem cell transplantation was followed by relapse in every patient, and brentuximab vedotin exposure varied. Some clones are missing from TCRdb's copy, which holds only in-frame ones; the method was immunoSEQ multiplex PCR. This sample yields about 27,000 clones, of which approximately 80% are seen a single time; 35% to 45% belongs to the top ten. Here the sequenced sample was peripheral blood mononuclear cells (PBMCs), taken before the second cycle of nivolumab. These TCRs come from a human donor with classical Hodgkin lymphoma.

The V gene is TRBV5-1, the J gene TRBJ1-1; TRBD1 matches 7 bases. The CDR3 contains 14 residues. Trimming removed 5 bases from V and 1 base from J; junction bases left unmatched: 5. Germline values: CDR1 SGHRS, CDR2 YFSETQ. This CDR3 is CASRSGQANTEAFF. In DNA, the CDR3 is TGCGCCAGCAGATCCGGACAGGCGAACACTGAAGCTTTCTTT.

CDR3 residues: CASSRNSGETQYF. DNA of the CDR3: TGTGCCAGTAGTCGGAACTCTGGGGAGACCCAGTACTTC. This chain uses TRBV19 with TRBJ2-5; D is unclear. Germline-derived CDR1 and CDR2 are LNHDA and SQIVND (reference sequence). This CDR3 is built from 13 residues. V was trimmed by 5 bases and J by 5 bases, leaving 12 bases between them.

This clone was detected only a few times. CDR3 bases: TGCGCCAGCAGCCAGGTTAACAGGGACACTGAAGCTTTCTTT. This codes for CASSQVNRDTEAFF. The rearrangement joins TRBV4-3 to TRBJ1-1; maybe TRBD1 (6 bases). This CDR3 region has 14 residues. The germline V gene encodes CDR1 LGHNA and CDR2 YSLEER. V was pared by 3 bases and J by 3 bases, with 11 bases between.

V is TRBV19 and J is TRBJ2-1; D gene ambiguous. Germline V CDR1 and CDR2: LNHDA, SQIVND (reference sequence). The CDR3 is made up of 15 amino acids. The V gene lost 0 bases and the J gene lost 8 bases, with 14 bases spanning the gap. The CDR3 protein is CASSIDRLKGDEQFF. CDR3 DNA: TGTGCCAGTAGTATAGATCGACTGAAAGGCGATGAGCAGTTCTTC.

V is TRBV2 and J is TRBJ2-1; 9 bases map to TRBD1. The junction had 4 bases not matched to a gene; V was cut back by 6 bases and J by 1 base. From germline, CDR1 is SNHLY and CDR2 FYNNEI. The CDR3 consists of 15 residues. CDR3 residues: CASSLDRGSYNEQFF. In nucleotides, the CDR3 is TGTGCCAGCAGCTTAGACAGGGGGTCCTACAATGAGCAGTTCTTC.

This chain links TRBV4-1 with TRBJ2-2; 8 positions match TRBD2. The CDR3 extends over 17 amino acids. J was trimmed by 2 bases and V by 6 bases; bases with no gene match: 11. CDR1 MGHRA and CDR2 YSYEKL come from the germline V gene. The CDR3 is CASSLSGAGGNTGELFF. In nucleotides, the CDR3 is TGCGCCAGCAGTCTTAGCGGGGCGGGGGGAAACACCGGGGAGCTGTTTTTT.

About this clone itself: Distinct nucleotide sequences in the sample also encode this CDR3. The chain combines TRBV5-1 with TRBJ1-5, with D maybe TRBD1 (5 bases). The germline V gene encodes CDR1 SGHRS and CDR2 YFSETQ. V lost 0 bases and J 0 bases, leaving 7 bases between the germline ends. The CDR3 is 15 residues long. CDR3 nucleotides: TGCGCCAGCAGCTTGGAGGGGAATAGCAATCAGCCCCAGCATTTT. Protein: CASSLEGNSNQPQHF.

The genes are TRBV5-4 and TRBJ1-6, with D perhaps TRBD1 (6 bases). Germline loops: CDR1 SGHNT, CDR2 YYREEE (reference sequence). Trimming shortened V by 4 bases and J by 9 bases, and 17 bases separated the two germline ends. The CDR3 consists of 15 residues. CDR3 in DNA: TGTGCCAGCAGCCTCGGACAGCCTGCGGTTTCACCCCTCCACTTT. Translated, it gives CASSLGQPAVSPLHF.

This clone has only one observation. The genes are TRBV9 and TRBJ1-2, with D uncertain. In germline, CDR1 is SGDLS, CDR2 YYNGEE. Trimming shortened V by 3 bases and J by 5 bases, and 17 bases separated the two germline ends. The CDR3 has 15 residues. CDR3 sequence: CASSGSRASFYGYTF. CDR3 DNA sequence: TGTGCCAGCAGCGGATCCCGGGCCAGCTTTTATGGCTACACCTTC.

The J gene is TRBJ2-7, the V gene TRBV6-6; maybe TRBD1 (5 bases). Deletions cut 0 bases from V and 0 bases from J, with 6 bases between. Germline values: CDR1 MNHNY, CDR2 SVGAGI (reference sequence). The CDR3 runs 14 residues. CDR3: CASSYSDSSYEQYF. CDR3 nucleotides: TGTGCCAGCAGTTACTCTGACAGCTCCTACGAGCAGTACTTC.

The chain employs TRBV6-4 and TRBJ1-2, with no clear D. Germline V lookup: CDR1 MRHNA, CDR2 SNTAGT. The V end lost 4 bases, the J end lost 6 bases, and 12 bases lay between the germline ends. CDR3 length: 13 residues. The CDR3 protein is CASSGLDGDGYTF. Here the CDR3 DNA reads TGTGCCAGCAGTGGTCTGGACGGAGATGGCTACACCTTC.

This clone was found a few times. V usage is TRBV4-3 and J usage is TRBJ1-1; 9 nucleotides agree with TRBD1. The J segment lost 5 bases and the V segment lost 6 bases, leaving 7 bases of the junction unmatched. Germline V gives CDR1 LGHNA, CDR2 YSLEER. There are 14 residues in the CDR3. The CDR3 nucleotides are TGCGCCAGCAGTCGGACAGGGGAACCTACTGAAGCTTTCTTT. The encoded protein is CASSRTGEPTEAFF.